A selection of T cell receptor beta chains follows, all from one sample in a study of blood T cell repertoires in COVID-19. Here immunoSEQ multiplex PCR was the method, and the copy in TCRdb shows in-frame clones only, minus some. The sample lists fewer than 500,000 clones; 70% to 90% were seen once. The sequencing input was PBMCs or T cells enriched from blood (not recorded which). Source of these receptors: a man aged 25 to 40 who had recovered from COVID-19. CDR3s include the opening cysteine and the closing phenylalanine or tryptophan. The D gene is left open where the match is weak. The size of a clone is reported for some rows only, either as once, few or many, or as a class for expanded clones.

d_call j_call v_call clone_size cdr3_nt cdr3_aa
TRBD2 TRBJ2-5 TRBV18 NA TGTGCCAGCTCACCGGCGGGGGGAACCGAGACCCAGTACTTC CASSPAGGTETQYF
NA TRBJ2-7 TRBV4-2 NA TGTGCCAGCAGCCAAGACGCGGGGACGAGCGGAGAGCAGTACTTC CASSQDAGTSGEQYF
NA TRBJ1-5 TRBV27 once TGTGCCAGCGGACCACAGGGCTCTGAACAGCCCCAGCATTTT CASGPQGSEQPQHF
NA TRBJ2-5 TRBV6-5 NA TGTGCCAGCAGAAATCGGGGACAAGAGACCCAGTACTTC CASRNRGQETQYF
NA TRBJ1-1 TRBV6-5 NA TGTGCCAGCAGCCGACAGGTCGACACTGAAGCTTTCTTT CASSRQVDTEAFF
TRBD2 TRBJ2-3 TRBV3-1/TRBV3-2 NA TGTGCCAGCAGCCAAGCCAGCGGGGGGCCCACAGATACGCAGTATTTT CASSQASGGPTDTQYF
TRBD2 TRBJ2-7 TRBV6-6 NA TGTGCCAGCAGTCTATCGGGGGGCTCCTACGAGCAGTACTTC CASSLSGGSYEQYF
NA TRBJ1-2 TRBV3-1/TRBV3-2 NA TGTGCCAGCAGCCAAGGATCCAGGGCGAACTATGGCTACACCTTC CASSQGSRANYGYTF
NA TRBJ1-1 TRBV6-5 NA TGTGCCAGCAGCGCCCTAGCAGGAGACACTGAAGCTTTCTTT CASSALAGDTEAFF
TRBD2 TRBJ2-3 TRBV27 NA TGTGCCAGCAGTTTATACTGGACTAGCGGCACAGATACGCAGTATTTT CASSLYWTSGTDTQYF
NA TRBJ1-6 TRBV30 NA TGTGCCTGGGACAGTGATTCACCCCTCCACTTT CAWDSDSPLHF
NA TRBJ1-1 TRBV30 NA TGTGCCTGGAGGAGGGGGACTGAAGCTTTCTTT CAWRRGTEAFF
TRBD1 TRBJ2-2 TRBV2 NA TGTGCCAGCCGGGACAGGGGGCTGGGCACCGGGGAGCTGTTTTTT CASRDRGLGTGELFF
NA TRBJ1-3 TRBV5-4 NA TGTGCCAGCAGCTTGGTTCGGGGGTCCGGAAGCTCTGGAAACACCATATATTTT CASSLVRGSGSSGNTIYF
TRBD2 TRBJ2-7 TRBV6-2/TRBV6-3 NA TGTGCCAGCAGCCCCTCGGGGGGTTACGAGCAGTACTTC CASSPSGGYEQYF